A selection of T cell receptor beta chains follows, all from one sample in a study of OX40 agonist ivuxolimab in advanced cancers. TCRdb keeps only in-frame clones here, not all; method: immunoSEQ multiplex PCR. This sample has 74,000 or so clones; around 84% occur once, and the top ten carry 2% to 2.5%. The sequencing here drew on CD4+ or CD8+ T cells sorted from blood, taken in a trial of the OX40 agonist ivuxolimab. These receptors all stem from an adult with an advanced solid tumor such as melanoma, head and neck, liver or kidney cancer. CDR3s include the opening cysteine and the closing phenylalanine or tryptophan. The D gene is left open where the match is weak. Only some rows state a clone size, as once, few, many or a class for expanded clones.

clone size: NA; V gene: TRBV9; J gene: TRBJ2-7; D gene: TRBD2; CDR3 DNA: TGTGCCAGCAGCGTTTTAGCGGGAGGTGAGCAGTACTTC; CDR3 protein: CASSVLAGGEQYF
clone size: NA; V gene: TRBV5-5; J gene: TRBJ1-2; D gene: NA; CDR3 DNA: TGTGCCAGCACTTCCCCTAGGGATGGCTACACCTTC; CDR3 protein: CASTSPRDGYTF
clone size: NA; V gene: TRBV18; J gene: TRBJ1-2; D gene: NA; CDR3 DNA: TGTGCCAGCTCACCACAGGGAGCAACTAACTATGGCTACACCTTC; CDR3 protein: CASSPQGATNYGYTF
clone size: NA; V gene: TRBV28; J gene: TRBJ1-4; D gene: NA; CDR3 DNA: TGTGCCAGCAGTACGACGAAGCTCCAGGAGGGTGAAAAACTGTTTTTT; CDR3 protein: CASSTTKLQEGEKLFF
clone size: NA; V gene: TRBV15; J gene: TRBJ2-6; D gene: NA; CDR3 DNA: TGTGCCACCAGCAGTGGGGGATCTGGGGCCAACGTCCTGACTTTC; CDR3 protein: CATSSGGSGANVLTF
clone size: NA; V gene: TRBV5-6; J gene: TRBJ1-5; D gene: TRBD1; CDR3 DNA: TGTGCCAGCAGCCCTAGACAGGGGGCCAGCAATCAGCCCCAGCATTTT; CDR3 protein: CASSPRQGASNQPQHF
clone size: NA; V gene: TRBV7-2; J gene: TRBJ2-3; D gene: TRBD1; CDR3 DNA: TGTGCCAGCAGCCCCAGGGGAACGACAGGGTTAAGCACAGATACGCAGTATTTT; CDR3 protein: CASSPRGTTGLSTDTQYF
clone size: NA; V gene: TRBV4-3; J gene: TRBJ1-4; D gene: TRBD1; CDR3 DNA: TGCGCCAGCAGCCAAGATCGGGCAGGGGGCAATGAAAAACTGTTTTTT; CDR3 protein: CASSQDRAGGNEKLFF
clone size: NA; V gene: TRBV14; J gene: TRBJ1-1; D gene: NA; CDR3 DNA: TGTGCCAGCAGCCAAGGGGTCCGCACTGAAGCTTTCTTT; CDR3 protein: CASSQGVRTEAFF
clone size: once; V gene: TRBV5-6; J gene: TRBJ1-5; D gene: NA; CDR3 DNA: TGTGCCAGCAGCACCTGGGGAGTGAGCAATCAGCCCCAGCATTTT; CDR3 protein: CASSTWGVSNQPQHF
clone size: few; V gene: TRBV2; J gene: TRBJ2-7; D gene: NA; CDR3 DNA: TGTGCCAGCAGTCCTTCCTACGAGCAGTACTTC; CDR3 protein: CASSPSYEQYF
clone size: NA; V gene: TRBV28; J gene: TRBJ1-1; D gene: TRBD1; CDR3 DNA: TGTGCCAGCAGTCCGAGACAGGGGAACACTGAAGCTTTCTTT; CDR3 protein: CASSPRQGNTEAFF
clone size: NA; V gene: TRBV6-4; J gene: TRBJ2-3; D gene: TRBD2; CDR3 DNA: TGTGCCAGCAGCCGGGGGGGCCCCACAGATACGCAGTATTTT; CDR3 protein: CASSRGGPTDTQYF
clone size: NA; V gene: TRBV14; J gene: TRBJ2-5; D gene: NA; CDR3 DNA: TGTGCCAGCAGCTTCAGGCGAGACCAAGAGACCCAGTACTTC; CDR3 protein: CASSFRRDQETQYF
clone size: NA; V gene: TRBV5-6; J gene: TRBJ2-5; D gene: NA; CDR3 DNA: TGTGCCAGCAGCTTTATACAAGAGACCCAGTACTTC; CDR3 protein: CASSFIQETQYF
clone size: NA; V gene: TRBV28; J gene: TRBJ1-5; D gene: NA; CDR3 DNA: TGTGCCAGCAGTTCAGGGCGCGGTCAGCCCCAGCATTTT; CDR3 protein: CASSSGRGQPQHF
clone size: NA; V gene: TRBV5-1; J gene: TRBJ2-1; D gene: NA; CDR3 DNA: TGCGCCAGCAGCTTGGCCCCGGGGGCCAATGAGCAGTTCTTC; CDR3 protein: CASSLAPGANEQFF
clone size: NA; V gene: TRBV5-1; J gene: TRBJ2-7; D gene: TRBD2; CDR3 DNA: TGCGCCAGCAGCTTGGGGCTAGCGGGAGAGATCTCCTACGAGCAGTACTTC; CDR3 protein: CASSLGLAGEISYEQYF
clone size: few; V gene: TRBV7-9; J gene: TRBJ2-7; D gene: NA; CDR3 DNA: TGTGCCAGCAGCTCCGGACAGCCTAACTACGAGCAGTACTTC; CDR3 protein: CASSSGQPNYEQYF
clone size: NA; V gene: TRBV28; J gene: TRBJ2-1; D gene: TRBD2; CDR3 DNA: TGTGCCAGCAGTCCCCCCGCTGGCGGGAGCGGCTACAATGAGCAGTTCTTC; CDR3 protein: CASSPPAGGSGYNEQFF
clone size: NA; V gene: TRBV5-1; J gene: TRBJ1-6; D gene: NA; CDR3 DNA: TGCGCCAGCAGCTTGGGGGCCAGCTTCTCCTATAATTCACCCCTCCACTTT; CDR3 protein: CASSLGASFSYNSPLHF
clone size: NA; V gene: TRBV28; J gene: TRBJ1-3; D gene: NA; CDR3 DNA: TGTGCCAGCATCAGTATTGGAAACACCATATATTTT; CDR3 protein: CASISIGNTIYF
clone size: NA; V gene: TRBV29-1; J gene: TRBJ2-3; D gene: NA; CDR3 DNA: TGCAGCGTTGATCCAGGCTATGGCACAGATACGCAGTATTTT; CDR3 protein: CSVDPGYGTDTQYF
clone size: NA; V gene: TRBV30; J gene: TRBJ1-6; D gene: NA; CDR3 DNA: TGTGCCTGGAGTCGTAGGTTGGGCTCACCCCTCCACTTT; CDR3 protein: CAWSRRLGSPLHF
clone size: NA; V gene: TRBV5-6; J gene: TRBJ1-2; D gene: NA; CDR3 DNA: TGTGCCAGCACGCGTCTGTCGACAGCCAACTATGGCTACACCTTC; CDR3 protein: CASTRLSTANYGYTF
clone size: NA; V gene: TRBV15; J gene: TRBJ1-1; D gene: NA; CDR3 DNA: TGTGCCACCAGCAGAGAAATGAACACTGAAGCTTTCTTT; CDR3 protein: CATSREMNTEAFF
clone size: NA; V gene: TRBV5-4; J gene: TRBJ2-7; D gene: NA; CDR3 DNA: TGTGCCAGCAGCCATCCAGGGGTGGGGGGCGAGCAGTACTTC; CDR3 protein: CASSHPGVGGEQYF
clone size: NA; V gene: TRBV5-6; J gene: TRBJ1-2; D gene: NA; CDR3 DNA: TGTGCCAGCAGCTTGGTATTGGCGGGGACTTACTATGGCTACACCTTC; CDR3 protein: CASSLVLAGTYYGYTF
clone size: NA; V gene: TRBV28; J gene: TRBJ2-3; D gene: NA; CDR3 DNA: TGTGCCAGCAGTGCGGACACAGATACGCAGTATTTT; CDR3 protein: CASSADTDTQYF
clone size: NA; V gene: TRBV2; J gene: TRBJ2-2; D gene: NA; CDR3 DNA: TGTGCCAGCAGTGAAGTTGGACTACACACCGGGGAGCTGTTTTTT; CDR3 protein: CASSEVGLHTGELFF
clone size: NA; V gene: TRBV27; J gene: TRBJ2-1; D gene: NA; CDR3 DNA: TGTGCCAGTCGAGTCGCGGGCTCTTACAATGAGCAGTTCTTC; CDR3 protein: CASRVAGSYNEQFF
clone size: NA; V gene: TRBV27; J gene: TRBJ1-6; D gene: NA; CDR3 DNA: TGTGCCAGCAGCCGACCCAATTCACCCCTCCACTTT; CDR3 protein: CASSRPNSPLHF
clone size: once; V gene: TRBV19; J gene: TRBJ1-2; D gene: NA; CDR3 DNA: TGTGCCAGTAGTGCCCCTAGTTTCGGGACCTACATGCACCGCTACACCTTC; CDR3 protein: CASSAPSFGTYMHRYTF
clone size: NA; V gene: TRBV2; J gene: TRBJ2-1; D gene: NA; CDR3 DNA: TGTGCCACTCGTCCAGCCTATGAGCAGTTCTTC; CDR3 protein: CATRPAYEQFF
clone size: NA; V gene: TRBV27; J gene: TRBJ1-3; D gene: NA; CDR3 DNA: TGTGCCAGCAGTTTAAATCCAGTCTCTGAAGGGACCATATATTTT; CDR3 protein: CASSLNPVSEGTIYF
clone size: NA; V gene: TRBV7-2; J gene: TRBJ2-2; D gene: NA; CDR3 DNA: TGTGCCAGCAGCTTAGAAGGGCCCGATATCACCGGGGAGCTGTTTTTT; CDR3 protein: CASSLEGPDITGELFF
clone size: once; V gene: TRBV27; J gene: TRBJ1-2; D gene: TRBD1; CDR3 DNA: TGTGCCAGCAGTTCGGACAGGGGCTCCACTATGGGCTACACCTTC; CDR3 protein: CASSSDRGSTMGYTF
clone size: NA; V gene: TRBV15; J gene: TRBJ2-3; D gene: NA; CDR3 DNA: TGTGCCACCAGCAGAGATGCAGCGGCGAGACCAGATACGCAGTATTTT; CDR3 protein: CATSRDAAARPDTQYF
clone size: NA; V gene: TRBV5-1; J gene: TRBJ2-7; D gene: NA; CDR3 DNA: TGCGCCAGCAGCTTCAGCAGGAGGGACGAGCAGTACTTC; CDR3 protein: CASSFSRRDEQYF
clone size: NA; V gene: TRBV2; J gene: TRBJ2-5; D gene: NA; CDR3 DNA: TGTGCCAGCAGTGAACGGACTCTAGCTCAAGAGACCCAGTACTTC; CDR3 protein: CASSERTLAQETQYF
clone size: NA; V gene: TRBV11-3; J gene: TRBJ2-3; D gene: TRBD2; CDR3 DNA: TGTGCCAGCAGCTTAGCTGGGAGGGGCACAGATACGCAGTATTTT; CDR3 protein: CASSLAGRGTDTQYF
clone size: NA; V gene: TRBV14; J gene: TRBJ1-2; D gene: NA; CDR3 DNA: TGTGCCAGCAGCCAAGACAGGATTGGCTACACCTTC; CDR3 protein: CASSQDRIGYTF
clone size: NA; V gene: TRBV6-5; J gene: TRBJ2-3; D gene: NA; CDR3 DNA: TGTGCCAGCACCCGGGGCCATACGCAGTATTTT; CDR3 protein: CASTRGHTQYF
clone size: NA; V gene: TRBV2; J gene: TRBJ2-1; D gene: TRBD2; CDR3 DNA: TGTGCCAGCAGTGGGTCGAGGACTAGAGGGGTGCGTGAGCAGTTCTTC; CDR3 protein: CASSGSRTRGVREQFF
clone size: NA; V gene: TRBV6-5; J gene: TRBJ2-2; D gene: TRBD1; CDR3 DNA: TGTGCCAGCAGTTCGGACAGGGGGTCCAAAGGGGAGCTGTTTTTT; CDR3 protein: CASSSDRGSKGELFF
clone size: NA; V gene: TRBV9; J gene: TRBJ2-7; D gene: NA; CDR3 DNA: TGTGCCAGCAGCGTGAGAGGGGGGATCTCCTACGAGCAGTACTTC; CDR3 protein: CASSVRGGISYEQYF
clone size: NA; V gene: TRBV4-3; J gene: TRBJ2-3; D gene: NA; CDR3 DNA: TGCGCCAGCAGCCTAAGACCCGGTGATACGCAGTATTTT; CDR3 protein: CASSLRPGDTQYF
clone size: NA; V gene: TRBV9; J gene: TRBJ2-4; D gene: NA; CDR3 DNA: TGTGCCAGCAGCCCCGGAGTGTCCCTAGCCAAAAACATTCAGTACTTC; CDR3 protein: CASSPGVSLAKNIQYF
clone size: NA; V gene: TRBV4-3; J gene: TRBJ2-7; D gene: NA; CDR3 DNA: TGCGCCAGCAGCCACCCCCCGCTGGGGGGGCTCTTCTACGAGCAGTACTTC; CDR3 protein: CASSHPPLGGLFYEQYF
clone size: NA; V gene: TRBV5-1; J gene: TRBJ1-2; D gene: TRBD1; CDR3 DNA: TGCGCCAGCAGCGTTGACAGGGTAGCGAACTATGGCTACACCTTC; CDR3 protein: CASSVDRVANYGYTF